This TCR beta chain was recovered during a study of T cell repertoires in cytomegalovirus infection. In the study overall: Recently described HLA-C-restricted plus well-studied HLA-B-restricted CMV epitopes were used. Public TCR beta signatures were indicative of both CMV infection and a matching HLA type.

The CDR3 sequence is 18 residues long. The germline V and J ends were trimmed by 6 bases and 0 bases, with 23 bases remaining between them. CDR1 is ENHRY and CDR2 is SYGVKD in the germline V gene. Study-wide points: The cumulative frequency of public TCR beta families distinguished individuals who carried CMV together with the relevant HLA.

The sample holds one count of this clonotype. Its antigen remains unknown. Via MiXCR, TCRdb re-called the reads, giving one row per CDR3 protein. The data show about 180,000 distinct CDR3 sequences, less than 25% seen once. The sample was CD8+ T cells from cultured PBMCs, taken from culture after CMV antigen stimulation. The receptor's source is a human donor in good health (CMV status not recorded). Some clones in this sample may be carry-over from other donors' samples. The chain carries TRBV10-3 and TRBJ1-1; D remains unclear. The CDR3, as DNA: TGTGCCATCAGGCCAGCGGCTTCTCCCGTAACGATGAACACTGAAGCTTTCTTT. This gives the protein CAIRPAASPVTMNTEAFF.